This TCR beta chain was recorded in a study of early T cells in non-severe SARS-CoV-2 infection. TCRdb re-derived calls from the 5' RACE reads in MiXCR, one entry per CDR3 protein. The sample has some 80,000 distinct CDR3 sequences, approximately 12% seen once; the top ten hold roughly a sixth. Per the germline V gene, CDR1 is SGHVS and CDR2 is FNYEAQ. This CDR3 is built from 18 residues. J gave up 4 bases and V 3 bases, and 12 bases lay outside the gene matches. This clonotype appeared many times. Material: whole blood, obtained at baseline. This TCR derives from an adult who was a healthcare worker with PCR-confirmed SARS-CoV-2 infection or an uninfected control (not recorded which). The donor label of this sample is uncertain. The gene calls are TRBV7-6 and TRBJ2-1; 10 bases line up with TRBD2. The CDR3 coding sequence is TGTGCCAGCAGCTTGCTAGCCGCCGGGACTAGCGTTTACAATGAGCAGTTCTTC. It encodes CASSLLAAGTSVYNEQFF.